This T cell receptor (beta chain) was documented in a study of cytomegalovirus exposure and HLA in healthy donors. Study findings and constraints: A link between a missense DCLRE1C variant and TCR beta V- and J-gene trimming emerged from a later analysis. The classifier was said to identify cytomegalovirus status with high specificity and sensitivity.

About this clone itself: No antigen is known for it.

The PCR ran on 60 Vbeta and 13 Jbeta primers. Sequencing was performed with immunoSEQ multiplex PCR; in TCRdb, only in-frame clones are kept and a portion is missing. The sample shows about 200,000 clones, 70% to 80% of them seen only once. The source material was PBMCs. The sequence derives from a woman aged 45-60 years in good health and CMV-seronegative.

As DNA, the CDR3 is TGTGCCATCAGTGAGGCCACAGGGTCCGGAGATACGCAGTATTTT. Its protein product is CAISEATGSGDTQYF. The chain couples TRBV10-3 to TRBJ2-3, with a weak D call TRBD1 (6 bases). Germline V gene lookup returns CDR1 ENHRY and CDR2 SYGVKD. V lost 2 bases and J lost 5, with 14 bases in between. The CDR3 loop spans 15 amino acids.